This TCR beta chain was recovered during a study of blood T cell repertoires in COVID-19. Germline-derived CDR1 and CDR2 are KGHSH and LQKENI. CDR3 length equals 14 residues. V was clipped by 3 bases and J by 2 bases, with 8 bases between them. The assay was immunoSEQ multiplex PCR, and TCRdb's table has in-frame clones only and misses some. The sample lists just over 300,000 clones, 80% to 90% occurring once. The clonotype comes from a man in his thirties or forties who had recovered from COVID-19. This chain uses TRBV18 with TRBJ1-5; no firm D call. Sequenced sample: PBMCs or T cells enriched from blood (not recorded which). The CDR3 DNA reads as TGTGCCAGCTCACCTTCGGGAGGCAATCAGCCCCAGCATTTT. Amino acid sequence: CASSPSGGNQPQHF.